One and the same sample provided the 16 T cell receptor beta chains below, sequenced in a study of T cells in localized non-small cell lung cancer. Repertoires were generated with immunoSEQ multiplex PCR, while TCRdb's copy carries only in-frame clones and drops some. This sample has roughly 30,000 clones, with 88% found just once. The specimen was peripheral blood, collected before any cancer treatment. Every receptor here comes from a woman aged 40-70 years with stage I lung adenocarcinoma.

CDR3 region: CASSFAGETQYF. The DNA of the CDR3 is TGTGCCAGCAGCTTCGCGGGAGAGACCCAGTACTTC. The V call is TRBV7-4, the J call TRBJ2-5; weak D call: TRBD2 (5 bases). Trimming took off 3 bases at V and 4 bases at J, with 6 bases between the two ends. The CDR3 covers 12 residues. Germline assignment: CDR1 SGHVT and CDR2 SQSDAQ.

The chain couples TRBV7-9 to TRBJ1-1, with TRBD1 as a possible D gene (5 bases). The CDR3 is 13 residues long. Deletions cut 2 bases from V and 3 bases from J, with 7 bases between. Germline values: CDR1 SEHNR, CDR2 FQNEAQ (reference sequence). CDR3 protein: CASSLQGYTEAFF. CDR3 sequence (DNA): TGTGCCAGCAGCTTACAGGGTTACACTGAAGCTTTCTTT.

Worth noting for this clone: The junction shows a germline mismatch at one end, possibly a read error. At the DNA level, this CDR3 is encoded by other sequences in the same sample as well. V gene TRBV19 combines with J gene TRBJ1-5; possible D gene TRBD1, 5 bases. Germline lookup yields CDR1 LNHDA and CDR2 SQIVND (reference sequence). This CDR3 region has 15 residues. The CDR3 spells CASSIDGQGHQPQHF. For the CDR3, the DNA is TGTGCCAGTAGTATAGATGGCCAGGGCCATCAGCCTCAGCATTTT.

The chain uses TRBV19 and TRBJ2-7; D possibly corresponds to TRBD1 (6 bases). Between the trimmed V and J ends, which lost 1 base and 0 bases, there was a span of 10 bases. CDR1 is LNHDA and CDR2 is SQIVND in the germline V gene (reference sequence). The CDR3 covers 15 residues. The CDR3 spells CASSIGTVSSYEQYF. For the CDR3, the DNA is TGTGCCAGTAGTATAGGGACAGTCAGCTCCTACGAGCAGTACTTC.

This clone was counted once. The genes are TRBV2 and TRBJ1-4; the D gene is possibly TRBD1 (5 bases). V was shortened by 6 bases and J by 0 bases, with 14 bases between the two germline ends. This CDR3 has 16 residues. The germline V gene has CDR1 SNHLY and CDR2 FYNNEI. This CDR3 is CASRLGRAATNEKLFF. CDR3 in DNA: TGTGCCAGCAGATTAGGCAGGGCTGCAACTAATGAAAAACTGTTTTTT.

The chain combines TRBV15 with TRBJ1-5, with 7 bases lining up with TRBD1. CDR3 length: 16 amino acids. Germline V CDR1 and CDR2: LNHNV, YYDKDF (reference sequence). The J segment lost 4 bases and the V segment lost 2 bases, leaving 8 bases of the junction unmatched. The CDR3 spells CATSRRDRLRNQPQHF. DNA for the CDR3: TGTGCCACCAGCAGAAGGGACAGACTTAGAAATCAGCCCCAGCATTTT.

The chain employs TRBV14 and TRBJ1-1, with D unresolved. The germline V gene encodes CDR1 SGHDN and CDR2 FVKESK. V was pared by 4 bases and J by 0 bases, with 3 bases between. The CDR3 loop spans 12 amino acids. CDR3: CASSRLNTEAFF. DNA for the CDR3: TGTGCCAGCAGCCGGTTGAACACTGAAGCTTTCTTT.

This chain uses TRBV5-1 with TRBJ2-1; TRBD2 matches at 7 bases. V gave up 4 bases and J gave up 8 bases; unmatched junction bases: 15. The length of the CDR3 is 16 residues. Germline V gene lookup returns CDR1 SGHRS and CDR2 YFSETQ. CDR3: CASSRGEGLPGDEQFF. CDR3 bases: TGCGCCAGCAGCCGGGGGGAAGGACTCCCGGGAGATGAGCAGTTCTTC. The full variable domain, rest sourced from reference TRBV5-1 and TRBJ2-1, is KAGVTQTPRYLIKTRGQQVTLSCSPISGHRSVSWYQQTPGQGLQFLFEYFSETQRNKGNFPGRFSGRQFSNSRSEMNVSTLELGDSALYLCASSRGEGLPGDEQFFGPGTRLTVL.

The chain's CDR3 is CASSSRGPDTQYF. As DNA, the CDR3 is TGTGCCAGCAGTTCCAGGGGACCAGATACGCAGTATTTT. The V call is TRBV2, the J call TRBJ2-3; TRBD1 might be the D (6 bases). The CDR3 totals 13 residues. Germline CDR1 reads SNHLY; CDR2 reads FYNNEI. Between the trimmed V and J ends, which lost 5 bases and 4 bases, there was a span of 10 bases.

The V gene is TRBV7-9, the J gene TRBJ2-5; TRBD1 agrees at 11 bases. Trimming took 6 bases from V and 4 from J; bases not matched to a gene: 10. CDR3 length equals 16 residues. Per the germline V gene, CDR1 is SEHNR and CDR2 is FQNEAQ (reference sequence). The CDR3 here is CASSLGDRGNRETQYF. The DNA for the CDR3 is TGTGCCAGCAGTCTAGGGGACAGGGGGAATCGAGAGACCCAGTACTTC.

The V call is TRBV27, the J call TRBJ1-1; D uncertain. CDR1 and CDR2 (germline): MNHEY, SMNVEV (reference sequence). The CDR3 loop spans 14 amino acids. Trimming pared 4 bases from V and 3 bases from J, leaving 12 bases between. The CDR3 reads CASSSSLIHTEAFF. For the CDR3, the DNA is TGTGCCAGCAGTTCCTCACTCATTCACACTGAAGCTTTCTTT.

This chain uses TRBV7-9 with TRBJ2-7, with 7 bases fitting TRBD2. The J segment lost 2 bases and the V segment lost 5 bases, leaving 3 bases of the junction unmatched. The V gene's germline CDR1 is SEHNR and CDR2 FQNEAQ (reference sequence). The CDR3 runs to 13 residues. In DNA form, the CDR3 reads TGTGCCAGCAGCCGGGAGGAAACCTACGAGCAGTACTTC. Its translation: CASSREETYEQYF.

The chain employs TRBV7-9 and TRBJ1-1; D is unclear. This CDR3 has 15 amino acids. Germline V gene sequence: CDR1 SEHNR, CDR2 FQNEAQ (reference sequence). The V end was cut by 2 bases, the J end by 3 bases, with 13 bases between. The CDR3 bases are TGTGCCAGCAGCTTAACGGTGGTGGAGGACACTGAAGCTTTCTTT. Protein sequence: CASSLTVVEDTEAFF. The variable domain in full, completed from reference TRBV7-9 and TRBJ1-1, reads DTGVSQNPRHKITKRGQNVTFRCDPISEHNRLYWYRQTLGQGPEFLTYFQNEAQLEKSRLLSDRFSAERPKGSFSTLEIQRTEQGDSAMYLCASSLTVVEDTEAFFGQGTRLTVV.

This clone was picked up a small number of times. The V gene is TRBV7-9, the J gene TRBJ1-1, with D perhaps matching TRBD1 (6 bases). V gave up 5 bases and J gave up 8 bases, with 15 bases separating them. The germline CDR1 and CDR2 sequences are SEHNR and FQNEAQ (reference sequence). The CDR3 has 13 residues. The CDR3 DNA is TGTGCCAGCAGCCCCAGGGACAATCTGGAAGCTTTCTTT. Translating it yields CASSPRDNLEAFF. Using reference TRBV7-9 and TRBJ1-1 for the parts outside the CDR3, the full variable domain is DTGVSQNPRHKITKRGQNVTFRCDPISEHNRLYWYRQTLGQGPEFLTYFQNEAQLEKSRLLSDRFSAERPKGSFSTLEIQRTEQGDSAMYLCASSPRDNLEAFFGQGTRLTVV.

V usage is TRBV4-1 and J usage is TRBJ2-1; 8 bases agree with TRBD2. The CDR3 length is 16 residues. The V and J ends lost 0 bases and 7 bases, in that order; junction bases with no gene match: 8. The germline CDR1 and CDR2 sequences are MGHRA and YSYEKL. Here the CDR3 DNA reads TGCGCCAGCAGCCAAGACCCAGCGGGGGTTCTTAATGAGCAGTTCTTC. Its translation is CASSQDPAGVLNEQFF.

The V and J genes are TRBV5-8 and TRBJ2-2; perhaps TRBD2 as D (6 bases). Trimming shortened V by 0 bases and J by 2 bases, and 8 bases separated the two germline ends. The germline V gene has CDR1 SGHTS and CDR2 YDEGEE. This CDR3 is built from 15 residues. Here the CDR3 DNA reads TGTGCCAGCAGCTTGGGGACTACCAACACCGGGGAGCTGTTTTTT. Amino acid sequence: CASSLGTTNTGELFF.